One and the same sample provided the 28 T cell receptor beta chains below, sequenced in a study of blood T cell repertoires in COVID-19. Generated by immunoSEQ multiplex PCR, the TCRdb table keeps only in-frame clones and is missing some. This repertoire shows about 160,000 clones, about nine tenths found once; its top ten account for 6% to 7%. Specimen: peripheral blood. The receptors originated from an elderly man with acute or convalescent COVID-19.

This sequence joins TRBV7-9 and TRBJ2-7, with 7 bases identical to TRBD1. J lost 2 bases, V lost 6 bases, and 7 bases had no gene match. The germline gives CDR1 SEHNR, CDR2 FQNEAQ (reference sequence). The CDR3 contains 14 residues. In DNA form, the CDR3 reads TGTGCCAGCAGTACCGACAGGGTAACCTACGAGCAGTACTTC. Translation gives CASSTDRVTYEQYF.

The J gene is TRBJ1-1, the V gene TRBV9; tentatively, D is TRBD1 (5 bases). Between the trimmed V and J ends, which lost 0 bases and 1 base, there was a span of 10 bases. The CDR3 is made up of 15 amino acids. Germline CDR1 is SGDLS and CDR2 is YYNGEE. CDR3 region: CASSVGGRGNTEAFF. In DNA, the CDR3 is TGTGCCAGCAGCGTAGGGGGTAGGGGGAACACTGAAGCTTTCTTT.

The chain couples TRBV28 to TRBJ2-7, with TRBD1 as a possible D gene (5 bases). Germline lookup yields CDR1 MDHEN and CDR2 SYDVKM. This CDR3 comprises 15 residues. With 4 bases removed from V and 2 bases from J, the gap between germline ends came to 15 bases. This CDR3 reads CASSSPSRVAYEQYF. The CDR3 DNA follows: TGTGCCAGCAGTTCCCCAAGCAGGGTGGCCTACGAGCAGTACTTC. The full variable domain, rest sourced from reference TRBV28 and TRBJ2-7, is DVKVTQSSRYLVKRTGEKVFLECVQDMDHENMFWYRQDPGLGLRLIYFSYDVKMKEKGDIPEGYSVSREKKERFSLILESASTNQTSMYLCASSSPSRVAYEQYFGPGTRLTVT.

J is TRBJ1-2 and V is TRBV19; D gene uncertain. CDR3 size: 13 residues. The germline V gene has CDR1 LNHDA and CDR2 SQIVND (reference sequence). V dropped 3 bases and J dropped 2 bases, with 7 bases sitting between them. The CDR3 loop is CASSIGWNYGYTF. The CDR3 region has the DNA TGTGCCAGTAGTATTGGCTGGAACTATGGCTACACCTTC.

The gene calls are TRBV28 and TRBJ1-1; 10 bases match TRBD1. This CDR3 contains 16 residues. Germline trimming cut 5 bases from V and 2 bases from J; bases unmatched to any gene: 8. Germline loops: CDR1 MDHEN, CDR2 SYDVKM. In nucleotides, the CDR3 is TGTGCCAGCAGTAAAGGACAGGGGGGGCCTAACACTGAAGCTTTCTTT. Its protein is CASSKGQGGPNTEAFF.

V and J are TRBV6-6 and TRBJ1-6; possible D gene TRBD1, 5 bases. This CDR3 region has 16 residues. Between the trimmed V and J ends, which lost 6 bases and 7 bases, there was a span of 19 bases. CDR1 is MNHNY and CDR2 is SVGAGI in the germline V gene (reference sequence). CDR3 bases: TGTGCCAGCAGCAAAGGTCCTATCGGGGGGAATTCACCCCTCCACTTT. This encodes CASSKGPIGGNSPLHF.

The chain employs TRBV4-2 and TRBJ2-4; D gene ambiguous. The germline gives CDR1 LGHNA, CDR2 YNFKEQ. This CDR3 is 15 amino acids long. The V end was cut by 0 bases, the J end by 5 bases, with 11 bases between. CDR3 sequence (DNA): TGTGCCAGCAGCCAAGAATCTTTTTCAGAAAACATTCAGTACTTC. It is translated as CASSQESFSENIQYF.

This chain connects TRBV7-9 to TRBJ2-1; TRBD2 agrees at 10 bases. This CDR3 has 15 amino acids. CDR1 SEHNR and CDR2 FQNEAQ come from the germline V gene (reference sequence). With V trimmed by 10 bases and J by 4 bases, 10 bases remained unmatched. The CDR3 loop is CATTLAGGLYNEQFF. The DNA of the CDR3 is TGTGCCACCACCTTAGCGGGAGGATTGTACAATGAGCAGTTCTTC.

This clone was picked up a small number of times. The V call is TRBV25-1, the J call TRBJ2-7, with a weak D call TRBD1 (6 bases). Germline V gene data show CDR1 as MGHDK and CDR2 as SYGVNS. The CDR3 consists of 13 residues. The ends were cut back, 6 bases at V and 2 bases at J, with 11 bases in the middle. DNA for the CDR3: TGTGCCAGCAGGACAGGACGAGCCTACGAGCAGTACTTC. Translation: CASRTGRAYEQYF.

The CDR3 loop is CASRHETGRGYGYTF. CDR3 nucleotide sequence: TGTGCCAGCAGACATGAGACAGGGCGGGGCTATGGCTACACCTTC. This chain uses TRBV5-6 with TRBJ1-2; the match to TRBD1 covers 7 bases. V was pared by 5 bases and J by 4 bases, with 11 bases of the junction left unmatched. Germline V gene data show CDR1 as SGHDT and CDR2 as YYEEEE. The length of the CDR3 is 15 residues.

The chain is built from TRBV5-1 and TRBJ1-1; TRBD1 might be the D (6 bases). V dropped 4 bases and J dropped 0 bases, with 16 bases sitting between them. Germline-derived CDR1 and CDR2 are SGHRS and YFSETQ. This CDR3 is built from 16 residues. The DNA of the CDR3 is TGCGCCAGCAGCATAGACAGGACCGCCATGAACACTGAAGCTTTCTTT. Protein sequence: CASSIDRTAMNTEAFF.

The chain joins TRBV10-3 to TRBJ1-2, with 10 bases matching TRBD1. CDR1 is ENHRY and CDR2 is SYGVKD in the germline V gene. V lost 6 bases and J lost 0; bases outside the gene matches: 4. The CDR3 loop spans 15 amino acids. CDR3 coding DNA: TGTGCCATCAGCGCCGGGACAGGGGCTAACTATGGCTACACCTTC. This encodes CAISAGTGANYGYTF.

This clone was found a few times. V gene TRBV4-1 combines with J gene TRBJ1-1, with TRBD1 as a possible D gene (5 bases). The CDR3 sequence is 13 residues long. Germline V lookup: CDR1 MGHRA, CDR2 YSYEKL. Trimming pared 1 base from V and 3 bases from J, leaving 6 bases between. CDR3 in amino acids: CASSQARDTEAFF. The CDR3 nucleotides are TGCGCCAGCAGCCAAGCCAGGGACACTGAAGCTTTCTTT.

The chain couples TRBV4-2 to TRBJ2-7; 11 nucleotides align to TRBD1. Germline V lookup: CDR1 LGHNA, CDR2 YNFKEQ. Trimming cost V 1 base and J 2 bases; bases outside gene matches: 4. The CDR3 sequence is 16 residues long. The CDR3 loop reads CASSQGGTGGTYEQYF. The CDR3 nucleotides read TGTGCCAGCAGCCAAGGGGGGACAGGGGGGACCTACGAGCAGTACTTC.

This clone was seen only a few times. J is TRBJ1-5 and V is TRBV2; 11 bases are a match to TRBD1. With 6 bases clipped from V and 4 bases from J, the junction kept 5 bases outside the gene matches. Germline CDR1 and CDR2: SNHLY and FYNNEI. The CDR3 is 15 amino acids. This CDR3 is CASSRDRGSNQPQHF. CDR3 nucleotide sequence: TGTGCCAGCAGCCGGGACAGGGGGAGTAATCAGCCCCAGCATTTT.

This chain links TRBV5-4 with TRBJ1-2; TRBD1 agrees at 12 bases. The CDR3 length is 15 residues. Germline V gene data show CDR1 as SGHNT and CDR2 as YYREEE (reference sequence). Germline trimming cut 2 bases from V and 5 bases from J; bases unmatched to any gene: 4. CDR3: CASSFRDRGHYGYTF. CDR3 sequence (DNA): TGTGCCAGCAGCTTTAGGGACAGGGGGCATTATGGCTACACCTTC.

This clone has more than one count but fewer than ten. The chain couples TRBV23-1 to TRBJ2-7; 11 bases map to TRBD2. TRBV23-1 is an ORF, with its function uncertain. V lost 8 bases to trimming and J lost 6 bases; unmatched junction nucleotides: 9. There are 14 residues in the CDR3. As DNA, the CDR3 is TGCGCCAGCCGGTGGGGACTAGCGGAGTGCGAGCAGTACTTC. The encoded protein is CASRWGLAECEQYF.

CDR3 coding DNA: TGTGCCAGCAGCTTAGCGGCGTCTAGCGGGGGGTCCTACGAGCAGTACTTC. This gives the protein CASSLAASSGGSYEQYF. The chain recombines TRBV7-9 with TRBJ2-7; 11 nucleotides align to TRBD2. Trimming took 0 bases from V and 1 from J; bases not matched to a gene: 5. The CDR3 extends over 17 amino acids. Germline assignment: CDR1 SEHNR and CDR2 FQNEAQ (reference sequence).

This clone appeared a single time. The chain carries TRBV4-1 and TRBJ2-7, with D unclear. With 1 base removed from V and 2 bases from J, the gap between germline ends came to 15 bases. The CDR3 contains 16 residues. Germline lookup yields CDR1 MGHRA and CDR2 YSYEKL. The CDR3 protein is CASSQVLSAAAYEQYF. The DNA of the CDR3 is TGCGCCAGCAGCCAAGTCTTGTCAGCCGCGGCCTACGAGCAGTACTTC.

The chain combines TRBV5-1 with TRBJ1-2, with 10 bases fitting TRBD1. There are 15 residues in the CDR3. The trim removed 1 base at V and 6 bases at J, leaving 6 bases unmatched. Germline V gene lookup returns CDR1 SGHRS and CDR2 YFSETQ. CDR3 sequence: CASSLNSGQGNGYTF. DNA for the CDR3: TGCGCCAGCAGCTTGAATTCGGGACAGGGGAATGGCTACACCTTC. The whole variable domain, filled in from reference TRBV5-1 and TRBJ1-2, reads KAGVTQTPRYLIKTRGQQVTLSCSPISGHRSVSWYQQTPGQGLQFLFEYFSETQRNKGNFPGRFSGRQFSNSRSEMNVSTLELGDSALYLCASSLNSGQGNGYTFGSGTRLTVV.

The J gene is TRBJ2-5, the V gene TRBV6-1, with TRBD2 matching over 7 bases. Losses at the gene ends were 0 bases for V and 10 bases for J; bases not matched to a gene: 11. The CDR3 totals 15 residues. CDR1 and CDR2 from the germline V gene are MNHNS and SASEGT. The CDR3 DNA sequence: TGTGCCAGCAGTGAAGCGCAGCGGGGCTCTGAAGGCCAGTACTTC. Translation gives CASSEAQRGSEGQYF.

The chain combines TRBV10-2 with TRBJ1-1; 7 positions match TRBD1. This CDR3 region has 15 residues. The junction had 8 bases not matched to a gene; V was cut back by 7 bases and J by 0 bases. CDR1 is WSHSY, CDR2 SAAADI, per germline. The DNA of the CDR3 is TGCGCCAGCAAGTTTGAGGGACAGATGAACACTGAAGCTTTCTTT. It encodes CASKFEGQMNTEAFF.

The gene calls are TRBV19 and TRBJ1-6; 9 positions agree with TRBD1. Germline trimming cut 3 bases from V and 3 bases from J; bases unmatched to any gene: 9. The CDR3 covers 18 residues. Germline V gives CDR1 LNHDA, CDR2 SQIVND (reference sequence). The CDR3 DNA reads TGTGCCAGTAGTATCTCGGTGGACAGGGGTATCTATAATTCACCCCTCCACTTT. Translation: CASSISVDRGIYNSPLHF.

This clone was detected only once. The rearrangement links TRBV7-9 to TRBJ1-2; D is unresolved. V dropped 0 bases and J dropped 2 bases, with 16 bases sitting between them. Germline V CDR1 and CDR2: SEHNR, FQNEAQ (reference sequence). The CDR3 has 17 amino acids. For the CDR3, the DNA is TGTGCCAGCAGCTTAGCAGGTACAGAACTTTTCAACTATGGCTACACCTTC. This encodes CASSLAGTELFNYGYTF.

The chain couples TRBV7-9 to TRBJ1-5; D is undetermined. The germline V and J ends were trimmed by 1 base and 0 bases, with 10 bases remaining between them. The CDR3 spans 16 residues. In germline, CDR1 is SEHNR, CDR2 FQNEAQ (reference sequence). The CDR3 DNA reads as TGTGCCAGCAGCTTAGAAAAACAAGTTAGCAATCAGCCCCAGCATTTT. Amino acid sequence: CASSLEKQVSNQPQHF.

This clone is a singleton in its sample. The V gene is TRBV7-2, the J gene TRBJ2-5; 12 positions agree with TRBD2. The CDR3 contains 14 residues. The germline gives CDR1 SGHTA, CDR2 FQGNSA. The junction had 2 bases not matched to a gene; V was cut back by 5 bases and J by 4 bases. CDR3 loop: CASSRGLAGETQYF. The CDR3 coding sequence is TGTGCCAGCAGCAGGGGACTAGCGGGAGAGACCCAGTACTTC.

The J gene is TRBJ1-4, the V gene TRBV7-8; 10 nucleotides match TRBD1. CDR1 and CDR2 (germline): SGHVS, FQNEAQ. The CDR3 contains 16 residues. The J segment lost 7 bases and the V segment lost 5 bases, leaving 10 bases of the junction unmatched. This CDR3 is CASSLHQTGGLEKLFF. CDR3 in DNA: TGTGCCAGCAGCCTACATCAGACAGGGGGCCTTGAAAAACTGTTTTTT.

The chain uses TRBV10-3 and TRBJ2-2, with D perhaps TRBD1 (6 bases). V was trimmed by 11 bases and J by 5 bases, leaving 18 bases between them. The CDR3 runs 14 residues. Germline lookup yields CDR1 ENHRY and CDR2 SYGVKD. Written as DNA, the CDR3 is TGTGCCGCCAGGAAACAGGGTGCTACCGGGGAGCTGTTTTTT. Translation gives CAARKQGATGELFF.